This entry lists 27 T cell receptor beta chains sequenced from one sample in a study of CD8 T cells in Susac syndrome. An input of about 0.5 to 1 ug of RNA was subjected to reverse transcription using random hexamers. MiXCR, run by TCRdb on the immunoSEQ multiplex PCR reads, gives a single entry per CDR3 protein. Of under 200,000 distinct CDR3 sequences detected, just under 95% appear once; the ten largest clones hold over 0.12%. Sequenced sample: CD4+ T cells from PBMCs. These receptor sequences come from a human donor in good health.

This chain connects TRBV4-3 to TRBJ2-7, with D unclear. The V and J ends lost 0 bases and 5 bases respectively, with 11 bases between them. From germline, CDR1 is LGHNA and CDR2 YSLEER. CDR3 length: 14 residues. The CDR3 nucleotides are TGCGCCAGCAGCCAAGATAGCCGGGCCCACGAGCAGTACTTC. It yields the protein CASSQDSRAHEQYF.

The chain links TRBV20-1 to TRBJ2-1; tentative D call: TRBD1 (5 bases). Germline values: CDR1 DFQATT, CDR2 SNEGSKA (reference sequence). V gave up 0 bases and J gave up 2 bases, with 11 bases separating them. The CDR3 runs 15 residues. The CDR3 DNA reads as TGCAGTGCTAGAGATGGGGCGGTGACCTACAATGAGCAGTTCTTC. Amino acid sequence: CSARDGAVTYNEQFF.

This chain uses TRBV29-1 with TRBJ1-1; D remains unclear. Germline V gene data show CDR1 as SQVTM and CDR2 as ANQGSEA. Trimming cost V 7 bases and J 0 bases, with 6 bases left between them. CDR3 size: 11 residues. The CDR3 loop reads CSDRLNTEAFF. CDR3 bases: TGCAGCGATAGACTGAACACTGAAGCTTTCTTT.

The chain employs TRBV20-1 and TRBJ1-1, with D possibly TRBD1 on 5 matching bases. Germline lookup yields CDR1 DFQATT and CDR2 SNEGSKA (reference sequence). V lost 3 bases to trimming and J lost 0 bases, with 11 bases between them. The CDR3 is 14 amino acids. CDR3 region: CSASLGVMNTEAFF. The CDR3, as DNA: TGCAGTGCTAGCCTAGGGGTTATGAACACTGAAGCTTTCTTT.

The chain has TRBV4-2 and TRBJ2-3; TRBD2 might be the D (5 bases). This CDR3 spans 15 amino acids. Germline-derived CDR1 and CDR2 are LGHNA and YNFKEQ. Deletions cut 2 bases from V and 1 base from J, with 10 bases between. The CDR3 DNA follows: TGTGCCAGCAGCCAAAATAGCGTGGGCACAGATACGCAGTATTTT. Encoded protein: CASSQNSVGTDTQYF.

The chain employs TRBV7-8 and TRBJ2-6, with D perhaps matching TRBD1 (5 bases). V dropped 5 bases and J dropped 3 bases, with 14 bases sitting between them. Germline V gene lookup returns CDR1 SGHVS and CDR2 FQNEAQ. This CDR3 contains 16 residues. The CDR3 coding sequence is TGTGCCAGCAGCACCCTCAGGGTTAGTGGGGCCAACGTCCTGACTTTC. It yields the protein CASSTLRVSGANVLTF.

The CDR3 sequence: CASSPNPGSGYTDTQYF. CDR3 nucleotide sequence: TGCGCCAGCTCCCCCAATCCAGGGTCGGGATACACAGATACGCAGTATTTT. The chain is built from TRBV5-1 and TRBJ2-3; D tentatively reads TRBD1 or TRBD2 (5 bases each). This CDR3 region has 17 residues. Germline assignment: CDR1 SGHRS and CDR2 YFSETQ. Trimming shortened V by 7 bases and J by 2 bases, and 23 bases separated the two germline ends.

The gene calls are TRBV11-2 and TRBJ1-1; D is unresolved. Trimming pared 5 bases from V and 0 bases from J, leaving 13 bases between. CDR1 and CDR2 from the germline V gene are SGHAT and FQNNGV. This CDR3 spans 15 amino acids. This chain's CDR3 is CASSRGNRLNTEAFF. CDR3 DNA: TGTGCCAGCAGCCGCGGCAACAGACTGAACACTGAAGCTTTCTTT.

This clonotype was detected once. The CDR3: CAISESDQAAFF. CDR3 nucleotides: TGTGCCATCAGTGAGTCAGACCAGGCAGCTTTCTTT. The rearrangement joins TRBV10-3 to TRBJ1-1; D is ambiguous. V shed 0 bases and J shed 10 bases, with 9 bases lying between them. Germline V gene data show CDR1 as ENHRY and CDR2 as SYGVKD. This CDR3 is built from 12 residues.

The V gene is TRBV20-1, the J gene TRBJ2-1; TRBD2 agrees at 11 bases. This CDR3 contains 17 residues. J was trimmed by 0 bases and V by 1 base; bases with no gene match: 5. CDR1 and CDR2 (germline): DFQATT, SNEGSKA (reference sequence). Here the CDR3 DNA reads TGCAGTGCTAGAGGGCTAGCGGGGGGCCACTCCTACAATGAGCAGTTCTTC. It yields the protein CSARGLAGGHSYNEQFF.

V gene TRBV20-1 combines with J gene TRBJ2-1; 8 bases match TRBD1. CDR1 DFQATT and CDR2 SNEGSKA come from the germline V gene (reference sequence). The CDR3 runs 13 residues. The DNA for the CDR3 is TGCGGAGTACCGGGACAGGTTTTCGATGAGCAGTTCTTC. This translates into CGVPGQVFDEQFF.

This chain's CDR3 is CSAGLQGRNTEAFF. DNA of the CDR3: TGCAGTGCGGGCCTCCAGGGTAGGAACACTGAAGCTTTCTTT. The chain couples TRBV20-1 to TRBJ1-1, with a weak D call TRBD1 (5 bases). Germline CDR1 DFQATT, CDR2 SNEGSKA (reference sequence). The CDR3 is 14 amino acids. The V end was cut by 6 bases, the J end by 1 base, with 15 bases between.

This chain connects TRBV9 to TRBJ2-7; D is perhaps TRBD1 (6 bases). This CDR3 spans 16 amino acids. The V and J ends lost 3 bases and 7 bases respectively, with 23 bases between them. Germline V gene lookup returns CDR1 SGDLS and CDR2 YYNGEE. CDR3 region: CASSASPGTQAEEQYF. The CDR3 DNA reads as TGTGCCAGCAGCGCCTCTCCCGGGACACAGGCGGAAGAGCAGTACTTC. The whole variable domain, remainder taken from reference TRBV9 and TRBJ2-7, is DSGVTQTPKHLITATGQRVTLRCSPRSGDLSVYWYQQSLDQGLQFLIQYYNGEERAKGNILERFSAQQFPDLHSELNLSSLELGDSALYFCASSASPGTQAEEQYFGPGTRLTVT.

The rearrangement links TRBV3-1 to TRBJ2-2; D gene ambiguous. Trimming stripped 2 bases from V and 2 bases from J, with 9 bases between. The length of the CDR3 is 15 residues. Looked up from germline, CDR1 is LGHDT and CDR2 is YNNKEL (reference sequence). CDR3 region: CASSQLAQNTGELFF. CDR3 in DNA: TGTGCCAGCAGCCAATTAGCCCAAAACACCGGGGAGCTGTTTTTT.

The gene calls are TRBV15 and TRBJ1-2; 9 nucleotides match TRBD1. Germline loops: CDR1 LNHNV, CDR2 YYDKDF (reference sequence). The CDR3 loop spans 16 amino acids. The trim removed 1 base at V and 0 bases at J, leaving 3 bases unmatched. In DNA, the CDR3 is TGTGCCACCAGCAGAGGAGGGACAGGGACTAACTATGGCTACACCTTC. Protein: CATSRGGTGTNYGYTF. The variable domain in full, completed from reference TRBV15 and TRBJ1-2, reads DAMVIQNPRYQVTQFGKPVTLSCSQTLNHNVMYWYQQKSSQAPKLLFHYYDKDFNNEADTPDNFQSRRPNTSFCFLDIRSPGLGDTAMYLCATSRGGTGTNYGYTFGSGTRLTVV.

This chain connects TRBV12-3 or TRBV12-4 to TRBJ2-1, with no clear D. With 3 bases removed from V and 2 bases from J, the gap between germline ends came to 8 bases. CDR3 length: 14 amino acids. CDR3 residues: CASSLGNPYNEQFF. In DNA form, the CDR3 reads TGTGCCAGCAGTTTGGGGAACCCCTACAATGAGCAGTTCTTC.

The chain is built from TRBV24-1 and TRBJ2-1, with 12 bases fitting TRBD2. From germline, CDR1 is KGHDR and CDR2 SFDVKD. V shed 3 bases and J 8 bases; nucleotides not matched to a gene: 4. The CDR3 has 15 residues. The CDR3 nucleotides read TGTGCCACCAGTGATACGACTAGCGGGGGCGATGAGCAGTTCTTC. Protein product: CATSDTTSGGDEQFF.

This chain uses TRBV12-3 or TRBV12-4 with TRBJ1-6, with 8 bases fitting TRBD1. V was clipped by 5 bases and J by 10 bases; unmatched bases: 13. The CDR3 totals 16 residues. CDR3 sequence reads: CASSPGQGGALSPLHF. For the CDR3, the DNA is TGTGCCAGCAGTCCCGGACAGGGAGGTGCGTTATCACCCCTCCACTTT.

This clonotype was picked up one time. The chain has TRBV6-1 and TRBJ1-1, with a weak D call TRBD1 (5 bases). The V gene's germline CDR1 is MNHNS and CDR2 SASEGT. Deletions cut 9 bases from V and 1 base from J, with 12 bases between. The CDR3 covers 13 residues. The CDR3 region has the DNA TGTGCCAGTAGGCGGCAGGGGAACACTGAAGCTTTCTTT. This sequence encodes CASRRQGNTEAFF.

The chain couples TRBV29-1 to TRBJ2-3; possibly TRBD1 for D (6 bases). Germline V gene lookup returns CDR1 SQVTM and CDR2 ANQGSEA. CDR3 size: 15 residues. V was pared by 7 bases and J by 0 bases, with 17 bases between. The CDR3 is CSATTGTSSTDTQYF. The CDR3 DNA follows: TGCAGCGCTACCACCGGGACATCTAGCACAGATACGCAGTATTTT.

J is TRBJ2-7 and V is TRBV27; tentative D call: TRBD1 (6 bases). Deletions cut 7 bases from V and 1 base from J, with 11 bases between. Germline CDR1 is MNHEY and CDR2 is SMNVEV (reference sequence). This CDR3 is built from 13 residues. CDR3 sequence: CASIDGTSYEQYF. The CDR3, as DNA: TGTGCCAGCATTGATGGGACATCCTACGAGCAGTACTTC.

The chain carries TRBV9 and TRBJ2-3, with D maybe TRBD1 (5 bases). Deletions cut 1 base from V and 0 bases from J, with 12 bases between. CDR1 and CDR2 (germline): SGDLS, YYNGEE. The CDR3 sequence is 16 residues long. The CDR3 sequence: CASSVTSQGSTDTQYF. Written as DNA, the CDR3 is TGTGCCAGCAGCGTAACTTCGCAGGGTAGCACAGATACGCAGTATTTT.

This clonotype was counted once. The chain is built from TRBV2 and TRBJ1-2, with D possibly being TRBD1 (5 bases). Trimming shortened V by 6 bases and J by 8 bases, and 16 bases separated the two germline ends. Germline loops: CDR1 SNHLY, CDR2 FYNNEI. The CDR3 loop spans 13 amino acids. CDR3 loop: CASSAQGARGYTF. The CDR3 nucleotides read TGTGCCAGCAGCGCGCAAGGGGCCCGGGGCTACACCTTC. The full variable domain, in which reference TRBV2 and TRBJ1-2 provide the parts outside the CDR3, is EPEVTQTPSHQVTQMGQEVILRCVPISNHLYFYWYRQILGQKVEFLVSFYNNEISEKSEIFDDQFSVERPDGSNFTLKIRSTKLEDSAMYFCASSAQGARGYTFGSGTRLTVV.

The chain is built from TRBV2 and TRBJ1-1; D is uncertain. Germline CDR1 reads SNHLY; CDR2 reads FYNNEI. V lost 6 bases and J lost 5, with 13 bases in between. This CDR3 is 13 amino acids long. CDR3 residues: CASSASTWTEAFF. The CDR3 DNA follows: TGTGCCAGCAGCGCCTCGACATGGACTGAAGCTTTCTTT.

V is TRBV14 and J is TRBJ2-5, with D uncertain. The V gene's germline CDR1 is SGHDN and CDR2 FVKESK. The V and J ends lost 1 base and 5 bases respectively, with 11 bases between them. The CDR3 runs 14 residues. The CDR3 DNA reads as TGTGCCAGCAGCCAAGGGAAGGTGCGGGAGACCCAGTACTTC. This sequence encodes CASSQGKVRETQYF.

The chain links TRBV28 to TRBJ2-5; no clear D gene. The CDR3 covers 12 residues. Germline V gene lookup returns CDR1 MDHEN and CDR2 SYDVKM. V lost 5 bases and J 4 bases, leaving 8 bases between the germline ends. The CDR3 DNA sequence: TGTGCCAGCAGTCACTCGGGAGAGACCCAGTACTTC. It codes for CASSHSGETQYF.

The chain couples TRBV12-3 or TRBV12-4 to TRBJ1-6, with D uncertain. This CDR3 region has 13 residues. V gave up 8 bases and J gave up 10 bases, with 15 bases separating them. CDR3 residues: CASRRLGQSPLHF. The CDR3 DNA is TGTGCCAGCCGACGACTGGGCCAGTCACCCCTCCACTTT.